This TCR beta chain appears in the sequencing data of a study of shared clonotypes between healthy human individuals. Points from the study as a whole: Across a handful of donors, naive CD4 shared roughly 5%, naive CD8 around 3.8%, memory CD4 roughly 2.3%, memory CD8 roughly 0.37%.

For this clone: Its antigen is unknown. Additional DNA sequences in this sample encode the identical CDR3.

Every one of the donors was a Caucasian adult that lived in Nashville, Tennessee. Germline V lookup: CDR1 SGHAT, CDR2 FQNNGV. The CDR3 contains 13 residues. V was shortened by 4 bases and J by 4 bases, with 10 bases between the two germline ends. Generated by immunoSEQ multiplex PCR, the TCRdb table keeps only in-frame clones and is missing some. This sample has about 1 million clones; about three quarters occur once, and the top ten carry roughly 1.4%. The specimen sequenced was memory CD4+ T cells sorted from blood. As for subset: CD45RA-negative fraction. The sequence was obtained from a man younger than 35 in good health. The gene calls are TRBV11-2 and TRBJ1-1; the D gene is possibly TRBD1 (6 bases). The chain's CDR3 is CASSSQGGTEAFF. The CDR3 DNA is TGTGCCAGCAGCTCTCAAGGGGGCACTGAAGCTTTCTTT.